This paragraph covers one T cell receptor beta chain sequence. The target antigen is unknown. The assay was immunoSEQ multiplex PCR, and TCRdb's table has in-frame clones only and misses some. Among 65,000 to 95,000 clones listed, about 90% were seen once. The data were obtained in a study of OX40 agonist ivuxolimab in advanced cancers. CDR1 KGHSH and CDR2 LQKENI come from the germline V gene. The length of the CDR3 is 14 residues. V lost 3 bases, J lost 0 bases, and 7 bases lay in between. General study points: At 0.1 to 3.0 mg/kg, CD4+ and CD8+ blood T cells expanded clonally by week 6.

If patients had autoimmune disease history or systemic immunosuppression, they were excluded. This receptor was taken from an adult with an advanced solid tumor such as melanoma, head and neck, liver or kidney cancer. Source: CD4+ or CD8+ T cells sorted from blood, taken in a trial of the OX40 agonist ivuxolimab. The chain employs TRBV18 and TRBJ2-3, with D tentatively TRBD1 (5 bases). The CDR3 DNA is TGTGCCAGCTCACCGCGACAGAGCACAGATACGCAGTATTTT. It translates to CASSPRQSTDTQYF.